The clone carrying this T cell receptor beta chain was counted at least ten times. The sample is drawn from a study of T-cell reconstitution after alpha-beta-depleted transplantation in children. Germline V lookup: CDR1 LNHNV, CDR2 YYDKDF (reference sequence). The CDR3 contains 16 residues. Trimming took off 0 bases at V and 2 bases at J, with 12 bases between the two ends. Preparing the TCRbeta library involved the use of unique molecular identifiers. TCRdb re-called the PCR reads with MiXCR, one entry per CDR3 protein. The data show hundreds of thousands of distinct CDR3 sequences, 16% seen once. This sample comprised PBMCs from the stem cell graft donor, obtained from the stem cell graft. This chain connects TRBV15 to TRBJ2-3; the D is unclear. This clonotype originated in a human donor who donated a stem cell graft to a child with acute myeloid leukemia. Here the CDR3 reads CATSRDRKVFTDTQYF. The DNA for the CDR3 is TGTGCCACCAGCAGAGATCGGAAGGTCTTCACAGATACGCAGTATTTT.